The present entry profiles one T cell receptor beta chain with its context. TCRdb keeps only in-frame clones here, not all; method: immunoSEQ multiplex PCR. This sample has 150,000 to 200,000 clones; about 91% occur once, and the top ten carry around 1.5%. This sample was included in a study of blood T cell repertoires in COVID-19. CDR3 length: 14 amino acids. V lost 2 bases and J lost 3; bases outside the gene matches: 3. Germline CDR1 SGHTA, CDR2 FQGNSA. The V call is TRBV7-2, the J call TRBJ2-7, with 8 nucleotides matching TRBD1. The specimen was peripheral blood. This receptor was obtained from a woman aged 50 to 60 with acute or convalescent COVID-19. The CDR3 sequence: CASSLLTGDYEQYF. DNA of the CDR3: TGTGCCAGCAGCTTATTGACAGGGGACTACGAGCAGTACTTC.